This passage covers 8 T cell receptor beta chains from one sample sequenced in a study of blood T cell dynamics during melanoma immunotherapy (dated by TCRdb to 2018 to 2020). Library creation used the immunoSEQ multiplex PCR assay. TCRdb carries this immuneACCESS record with in-frame sequences only. Its versions omit some clonotypes, under half of them owing to an unresolved V gene in the studies checked, with the rest unexplained. Here the sample has about 6,900 clones; around 85% occur a single time. The top ten clonotypes cover 5.2% of the sample. This specimen's time point label, interpreted: week 3, after first cycle of checkpoint inhibitor. The sequences come from blood, collected from a patient treated with checkpoint blockade. The origin of the receptors is a human donor with melanoma.

J is TRBJ1-5 and V is TRBV21-1. TRBV21-1 is a pseudogene. The CDR3 has 16 residues. CDR3 bases: TGTGCCAGCAGCAAATACCTTCCGGGGACCGCTGAGCCCCAGCATTTT. Amino acid sequence: CASSKYLPGTAEPQHF.

The genes are TRBV29-1 and TRBJ2-7, with 8 nucleotides matching TRBD1. CDR3 length: 12 amino acids. The germline gives CDR1 SQVTM, CDR2 ANQGSEA. The J segment lost 6 bases and the V segment lost 5 bases, leaving 6 bases of the junction unmatched. CDR3 region: CSVRQGSGEQYV. DNA for the CDR3: TGCAGCGTTAGACAGGGGTCAGGCGAGCAGTACGTC.

V is TRBV5-1 and J is TRBJ1-1, with 7 bases fitting TRBD1. The junction had 7 bases not matched to a gene; V was cut back by 0 bases and J by 8 bases. CDR3 size: 14 residues. Germline V gene lookup returns CDR1 SGHRS and CDR2 YFSETQ. CDR3 in amino acids: CASSLVDDRDEAFF. In DNA form, the CDR3 reads TGCGCCAGCAGCTTGGTAGATGACAGGGACGAAGCTTTCTTT.

Only a few counts were recorded for this clone. V usage is TRBV29-1 and J usage is TRBJ1-1; TRBD1 matches at 8 bases. Germline CDR1 and CDR2: SQVTM and ANQGSEA. The CDR3 is 12 amino acids. V lost 8 bases to trimming and J lost 3 bases; unmatched junction nucleotides: 5. Here the CDR3 reads CSTTGVDTEAFF. The CDR3 bases are TGCAGCACGACAGGGGTAGACACTGAAGCTTTCTTT.

The chain couples TRBV11-2 to TRBJ2-6, with 10 bases fitting TRBD2. Germline CDR1 is SGHAT and CDR2 is FQNNGV. The V and J ends lost 5 bases and 2 bases, in that order; junction bases with no gene match: 9. This CDR3 is 18 amino acids long. The CDR3 DNA reads as TGTGCCAGCAGCCGGAGACTAGCGGGTCCCACTGGGGCCAACGTCCTGACTTTC. Encoded protein: CASSRRLAGPTGANVLTF.

CDR3 amino acids: CASSLPGTSGSWELFF. CDR3 DNA sequence: TGTGCCAGCAGCTTACCCGGGACTAGCGGGAGTTGGGAGCTGTTTTTT. The gene calls are TRBV7-2 and TRBJ2-2; 14 bases align to TRBD2. The germline V gene encodes CDR1 SGHTA and CDR2 FQGNSA. The CDR3 contains 16 residues. V shed 2 bases and J 9 bases; nucleotides not matched to a gene: 5.

V and J are TRBV11-2 and TRBJ1-4; D gene uncertain. This CDR3 has 16 residues. V was cut by 1 base and J by 5 bases, with 14 bases left in between. CDR1 and CDR2 (germline): SGHAT, FQNNGV. The CDR3 is CASSLVPADENEKLFF. In DNA form, the CDR3 reads TGTGCCAGCAGCTTAGTTCCAGCAGACGAGAATGAAAAACTGTTTTTT.

The gene calls are TRBV2 and TRBJ1-1; tentatively, D is TRBD1 (5 bases). Trimming shortened V by 3 bases and J by 6 bases, and 8 bases separated the two germline ends. Germline assignment: CDR1 SNHLY and CDR2 FYNNEI. CDR3 length: 12 amino acids. The CDR3 reads CASSEGQAEAFF. The DNA for the CDR3 is TGTGCCAGCAGTGAGGGGCAGGCTGAAGCTTTCTTT.